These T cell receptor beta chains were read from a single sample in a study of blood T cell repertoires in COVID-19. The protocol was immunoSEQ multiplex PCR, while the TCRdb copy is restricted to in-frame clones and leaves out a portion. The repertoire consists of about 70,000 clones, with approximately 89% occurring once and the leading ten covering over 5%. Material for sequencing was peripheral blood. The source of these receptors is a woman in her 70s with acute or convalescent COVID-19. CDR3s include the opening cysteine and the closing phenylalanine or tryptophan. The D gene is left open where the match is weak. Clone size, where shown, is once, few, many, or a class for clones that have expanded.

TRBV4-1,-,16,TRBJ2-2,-,TGCGCCAGCAGCCGCCCCACCGGGATTAACACCGGGGAGCTGTTTTTT,CASSRPTGINTGELFF
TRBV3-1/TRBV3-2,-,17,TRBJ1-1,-,TGTGCCAGCAGCCAAGTACAATCCGTGGTGAGAGGGACTGAAGCTTTCTTT,CASSQVQSVVRGTEAFF
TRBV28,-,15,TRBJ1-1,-,TGTGCCAGCAGTTTTATGTCTTTTCGGTACACTGAAGCTTTCTTT,CASSFMSFRYTEAFF
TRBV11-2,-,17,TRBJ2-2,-,TGTGCCAGCAGCTTCATTTTTCGGGAGCCCACGACCGGGGAGCTGTTTTTT,CASSFIFREPTTGELFF
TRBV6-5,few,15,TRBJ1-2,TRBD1,TGTGCCAGCATTCTCTCTCGGACAGGGGACTATGGCTACACCTTC,CASILSRTGDYGYTF
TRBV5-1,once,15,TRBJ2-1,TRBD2,TGCGCCAGCAGCCCCTTTCTAGCGGGTTACAATGAGCAGTTCTTC,CASSPFLAGYNEQFF
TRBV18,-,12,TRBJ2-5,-,TGTGCCAGCTCCCTGGCCCAAGAGACCCAGTACTTC,CASSLAQETQYF
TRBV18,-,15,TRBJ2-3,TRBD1,TGTGCCAGCTCACCAGACAGGGGGCCAAGGATCGCGCAGTATTTT,CASSPDRGPRIAQYF
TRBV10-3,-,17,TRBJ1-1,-,TGTGCCATCAGTGAGTTGCGGGCAGGCCCCATGAACACTGAAGCTTTCTTT,CAISELRAGPMNTEAFF
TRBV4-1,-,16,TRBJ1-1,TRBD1,TGCGCCAGCAGCCAAACCCCGGGACAGGCGTACACTGAAGCTTTCTTT,CASSQTPGQAYTEAFF
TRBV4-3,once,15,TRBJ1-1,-,TGCGCCAGCAGCCGGTCCACAGGGATGGACACTGAAGCTTTCTTT,CASSRSTGMDTEAFF
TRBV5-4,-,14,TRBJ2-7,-,TGTGCCAGCAGCCCACTTACCCCGGGGAACGAGCAGTACTTC,CASSPLTPGNEQYF
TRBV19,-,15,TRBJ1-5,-,TGTGCCAGTAGACCTACGGACAGACGCAATCAGCCCCAGCATTTT,CASRPTDRRNQPQHF
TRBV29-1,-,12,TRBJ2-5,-,TGCAGCGGCTCCGGGAATGGGGAGACCCAGTACTTC,CSGSGNGETQYF
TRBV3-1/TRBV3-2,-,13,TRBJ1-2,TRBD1,TGTGCCAGCAGCCCCCTAAGGGGGCATGGCTACACCTTC,CASSPLRGHGYTF
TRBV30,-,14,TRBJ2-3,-,TGTGCCTGGAGTGGTAGCGGTCGCACAGATACGCAGTATTTT,CAWSGSGRTDTQYF
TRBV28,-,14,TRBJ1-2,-,TGTGCCAGCAGCTTAATTGACAGACGCTATGGCTACACCTTC,CASSLIDRRYGYTF
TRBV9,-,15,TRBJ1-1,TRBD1,TGTGCCAGCAGCGTAGTGGGACAGGTGAACACTGAAGCTTTCTTT,CASSVVGQVNTEAFF
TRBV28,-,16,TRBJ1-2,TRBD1,TGTGCCAGCAGTTTCTCCGGGACAGGGGGGGACTATGGCTACACCTTC,CASSFSGTGGDYGYTF
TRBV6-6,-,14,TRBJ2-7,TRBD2,TGTGCCAGCAGTCAGACTAGCGGGAGCTACGAGCAGTACTTC,CASSQTSGSYEQYF
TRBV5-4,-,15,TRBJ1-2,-,TGTGCCAGCAGCTTGAAGAGATCCACTAACTATGGCTACACCTTC,CASSLKRSTNYGYTF
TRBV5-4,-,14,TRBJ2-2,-,TGTGCCAGCAGCTATCTCAGGGGCCCCGGGGAGCTGTTTTTT,CASSYLRGPGELFF
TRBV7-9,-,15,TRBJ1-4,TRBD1,TGTGCCAGCAGCCGATGGGGACAGGGAGGCGAAAAACTGTTTTTT,CASSRWGQGGEKLFF
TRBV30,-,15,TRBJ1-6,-,TGTGCCTGGAGTGAATTCGGGTTCGATAATTCACCCCTCCACTTT,CAWSEFGFDNSPLHF
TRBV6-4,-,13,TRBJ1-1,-,TGTGCCAGCTCTATGACGCGGGGGGCTGAAGCTTTCTTT,CASSMTRGAEAFF
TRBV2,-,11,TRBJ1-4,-,TGTGCCACCTCAGGGGCCGAAAAACTGTTTTTT,CATSGAEKLFF
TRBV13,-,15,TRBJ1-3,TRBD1,TGTGCCAGCAGCTCAGACAGGGGGACCGGAAACACCATATATTTT,CASSSDRGTGNTIYF
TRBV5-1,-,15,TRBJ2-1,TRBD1,TGCGCCAGCAGCTTCCGACAGGGGGATTACAATGAGCAGTTCTTC,CASSFRQGDYNEQFF
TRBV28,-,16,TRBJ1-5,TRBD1,TGTGCCAGCAGCTCAGGAGACAGGGTAGGCAATCAGCCCCAGCATTTT,CASSSGDRVGNQPQHF
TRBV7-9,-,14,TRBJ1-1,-,TGTGCCAGCAGCTTAGGGCAGGCGAACACTGAAGCTTTCTTT,CASSLGQANTEAFF
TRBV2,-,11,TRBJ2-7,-,TGTGCCAGCAGTGTAACCTACGAGCAGTACTTC,CASSVTYEQYF
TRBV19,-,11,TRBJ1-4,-,TGTGCCAGTAGGTTACAGGAAAAACTGTTTTTT,CASRLQEKLFF
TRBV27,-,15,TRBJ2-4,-,TGTGCCAGCAGCCTTGTGGGCGGGGCCAAAAACATTCAGTACTTC,CASSLVGGAKNIQYF
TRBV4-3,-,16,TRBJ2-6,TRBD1,TGCGCCAGCAGCCAAGATACAGGGGGTGGGGCCAACGTCCTGACTTTC,CASSQDTGGGANVLTF
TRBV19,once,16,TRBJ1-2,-,TGTGCCAGTACCCCACAGGACCTCTGGAGCCTCTATGGCTACACCTTC,CASTPQDLWSLYGYTF
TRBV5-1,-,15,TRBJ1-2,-,TGCGCCAGCAGCTTGGGGACGGACAGCGGCTATGGCTACACCTTC,CASSLGTDSGYGYTF
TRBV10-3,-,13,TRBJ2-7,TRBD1,TGTGCCATCAGCGGGACAGGGGAATACGAGCAGTACTTC,CAISGTGEYEQYF
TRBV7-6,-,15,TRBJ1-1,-,TGTGCCAGCAGCTCCGCTGGGGCTTTGAACACTGAAGCTTTCTTT,CASSSAGALNTEAFF
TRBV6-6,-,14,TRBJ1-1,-,TGTGCCAGCACCCAAAGGGGTGTGGACACTGAAGCTTTCTTT,CASTQRGVDTEAFF
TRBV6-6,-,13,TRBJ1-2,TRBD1,TGTGCCAGCAGTCCGGACAGGGCTTATGGCTACACCTTC,CASSPDRAYGYTF
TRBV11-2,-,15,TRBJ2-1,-,TGTGCCAGCAGCTTCCGGGGAAAACCGGGGAATGAGCAGTTCTTC,CASSFRGKPGNEQFF
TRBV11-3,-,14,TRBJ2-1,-,TGTGCCAGCAGTGGACAGGGAGGGTACAATGAGCAGTTCTTC,CASSGQGGYNEQFF
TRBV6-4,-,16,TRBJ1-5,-,TGTGCCAGCAGTGACCCGCGAGCAGGGGCCAATCAGCCCCAGCATTTT,CASSDPRAGANQPQHF
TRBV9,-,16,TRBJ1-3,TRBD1,TGTGCCAGCAGCGTAAGACAGGGGGGATCGGGAAACACCATATATTTT,CASSVRQGGSGNTIYF
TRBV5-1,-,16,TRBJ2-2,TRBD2,TGCGCCAGCGGGGAGCGGGGGGGCGCCGGCACCGGGGAGCTGTTTTTT,CASGERGGAGTGELFF
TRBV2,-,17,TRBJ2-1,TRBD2,TGTGCCAGCAGTGAGAATTCGATGGGGACTAGCCTCAATGAGCAGTTCTTC,CASSENSMGTSLNEQFF
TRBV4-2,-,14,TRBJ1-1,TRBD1,TGTGCCAGCAGCCCTTTACAGGGGGTCACTGAAGCTTTCTTT,CASSPLQGVTEAFF
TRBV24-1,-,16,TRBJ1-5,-,TGTGCCACCAGTGATGCCCAGAGGGGGAGCAATCAGCCCCAGCATTTT,CATSDAQRGSNQPQHF
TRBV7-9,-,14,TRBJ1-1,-,TGTGCCAGCAGCTTCACCCAGTTGAACACTGAAGCTTTCTTT,CASSFTQLNTEAFF
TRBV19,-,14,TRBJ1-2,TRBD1,TGTGCCAGTAGTGGAACAGGGGGAGACTATGGCTACACCTTC,CASSGTGGDYGYTF
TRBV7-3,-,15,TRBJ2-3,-,TGTGCCAGCAGCGTCACGGGATCGGACACAGATACGCAGTATTTT,CASSVTGSDTDTQYF
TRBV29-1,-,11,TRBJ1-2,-,TGCAGCTCACAGGAGCCCTATGGCTACACCTTC,CSSQEPYGYTF
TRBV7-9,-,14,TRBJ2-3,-,TGTGCCAGCTGCCGGGACATTTTAACAGATACGCAGTATTTT,CASCRDILTDTQYF
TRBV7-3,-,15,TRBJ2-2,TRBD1,TGTGCCAGCAGCTTACTAGGGGGCGACACCGGGGAGCTGTTTTTT,CASSLLGGDTGELFF